Listed below are T cell receptor beta chains from one sample, sequenced in a study of spatial heterogeneity in lung cancer. Each CDR3 protein is one row after TCRdb ran MiXCR on the 5' RACE reads. The sample holds more than 30,000 distinct CDR3 sequences, under 6.5% seen once. The sequencing used PBMCs, collected at surgery. Every receptor here comes from a male donor with early-stage non-small cell lung cancer. Both conserved end residues are part of each CDR3. A D gene is named only where the DNA matches it firmly. A row's size may be missing; if present it is once, few, many or a size class.

>TRBJ1-5|TRBV10-3|TRBD1|many
TGTGCCATCAGTGAGTCGGACAGGTCCAAGACCCAGCATTTT
CAISESDRSKTQHF
>TRBJ1-5|TRBV6-1|-|many
TGTGCCAGTTATCTGGGGAGCGGTCAGCCCCAGCATTTT
CASYLGSGQPQHF
>TRBJ1-1|TRBV6-5|-|few
TGTGCCAGCAGTTACTCGAAACTTTTGTTGGCCCTGAACACTGAAGCTTTCTTT
CASSYSKLLLALNTEAFF
>TRBJ1-1|TRBV6-2/TRBV6-3|-|few
TGTGCCAGCAGCCCAGAGAAGAACTACCAGCTAAACACTGAAGCTTTCTTT
CASSPEKNYQLNTEAFF
>TRBJ1-5|TRBV12-3/TRBV12-4|-|many
TGTGCCAGCAGGGTCTATAGCAATCAGCCCCAGCATTTT
CASRVYSNQPQHF
>TRBJ1-6|TRBV12-3/TRBV12-4|-|many
TGTGCCAGCAGTTTTGGTGGTGGGAACCGGGGTTCACCCCTCCACTTT
CASSFGGGNRGSPLHF
>TRBJ2-1|TRBV12-3/TRBV12-4|TRBD2|many
TGTGCCAGCAGCGGGACTAGCGGGGGTCATGAGCAGTTCTTC
CASSGTSGGHEQFF
>TRBJ1-3|TRBV6-5|-|many
TGTGCCAGCAGTTCCCGAGGGTACTCTGGAAACACCATATATTTT
CASSSRGYSGNTIYF
>TRBJ1-5|TRBV7-8|-|-
TGTGCCAGCAGCTTAGCGCTCAGGGGAGATCAGCCCCAGCATTTT
CASSLALRGDQPQHF
>TRBJ1-5|TRBV4-1|TRBD1|many
TGCGCCAGCAGCCAAGGGGACAGGCGAAATCAGCCCCAGCATTTT
CASSQGDRRNQPQHF
>TRBJ1-2|TRBV3-1|-|many
TGTGCCAGCAGCCCCGACAGCTATGGCTACACCTTC
CASSPDSYGYTF
>TRBJ2-1|TRBV19|TRBD2|many
TGTGCCAGTAGTATTGGGCTAGCGGGGGAGCAGTTCTTC
CASSIGLAGEQFF
>TRBJ2-7|TRBV3-1|-|few
TGTGCCAGCAGCCAGGGCCTCTACGAGCAGTACTTC
CASSQGLYEQYF
>TRBJ2-2|TRBV7-2|-|few
TGTGCCAGCAGCTTAGACGGGGCGAGCGCGAACACCGGGGAGCTGTTTTTT
CASSLDGASANTGELFF
>TRBJ2-1|TRBV19|TRBD2|many
TGTGCCAGTAGGTCTAGCGGGGGGGCCCGGAATGAGCAGTTCTTC
CASRSSGGARNEQFF
>TRBJ1-5|TRBV7-2|-|many
TGTGCCAGCAGCTTAATATCGAACAATCAGCCCCAGCATTTT
CASSLISNNQPQHF
>TRBJ1-2|TRBV7-3|-|many
TGTGCCAGCAGCTTCGATACGGGACTCCTGACCTTC
CASSFDTGLLTF
>TRBJ1-1|TRBV7-7|-|many
TGTGCTAGCAGCCCTGGACAGAACACTGAAGCTTTCTTT
CASSPGQNTEAFF
>TRBJ2-7|TRBV19|-|few
TGTGCCAGTAGTACCTCGAGGGCGAGCGAGCAGTACTTC
CASSTSRASEQYF
>TRBJ2-7|TRBV5-1|-|-
TGCGCCAGCAGCGTAGAGTACGAGCAGTACTTC
CASSVEYEQYF
>TRBJ2-2|TRBV7-3|-|many
TGTGCCAGCTCCTTGGGACACTCCACCGGGGAGCTGTTTTTT
CASSLGHSTGELFF
>TRBJ2-3|TRBV10-3|-|many
TGTGCCATCTCCGGCGGGATCACAGATACGCAGTATTTT
CAISGGITDTQYF
>TRBJ2-3|TRBV6-1|-|-
TGTGCCAGCAGTGAAGGGAGTGGGGGGCAGGATACGCAGTATTTT
CASSEGSGGQDTQYF
>TRBJ2-1|TRBV11-3|TRBD1|-
TGTGCCAGCAGCCCTCTCGGGACAGGGGTCAATGAGCAGTTCTTC
CASSPLGTGVNEQFF
>TRBJ2-7|TRBV27|-|-
TGTGCCAAATCTACCCGGGGGCCCTCCAACGAGCAGTACTTC
CAKSTRGPSNEQYF
>TRBJ1-5|TRBV6-5|-|many
TGTGCCATCAACGCGCGGGGTGAGCAGCCCCAGCATTTT
CAINARGEQPQHF
>TRBJ1-1|TRBV25-1|-|many
TGTGCCAGCAGTGGCAGGGCGGGCACTGAAGCTTTCTTT
CASSGRAGTEAFF
>TRBJ2-7|TRBV2|-|-
TGTGCCAGCAGGAGATTACAACAGGTCGGGCAGTACTTC
CASRRLQQVGQYF
>TRBJ1-1|TRBV11-3|-|many
TGTGCCAGCAGCTTTGCGGGACAGAACACTGAAGCTTTCTTT
CASSFAGQNTEAFF
>TRBJ1-1|TRBV5-1|-|many
TGCGCCAGCAGCTTGGCCGGATGGACAGCGAACACTGAAGCTTTCTTT
CASSLAGWTANTEAFF
>TRBJ1-2|TRBV6-6|-|few
TGTGCCAGCAGTTACTCGACAGTGAATAACTATGGCTACACCTTC
CASSYSTVNNYGYTF
>TRBJ2-1|TRBV7-3|TRBD2|few
TGTGCCAGCAGCCCGAGGGGAGGGTTCCAGAATGAGCAGTTCTTC
CASSPRGGFQNEQFF
>TRBJ2-3|TRBV12-3/TRBV12-4|-|many
TGTGCCAGCAGTTTTAGGGCTAGCGGCACAGATACGCAGTATTTT
CASSFRASGTDTQYF
>TRBJ1-5|TRBV6-1|-|many
TGTGCCAGCAGTCAGGACCATAGCAATCAGCCCCAGCATTTT
CASSQDHSNQPQHF
>TRBJ1-5|TRBV20-1|-|many
TGCAGTGCTAGTGAGACCCCGGCGGGAAGCAATCAGCCCCAGCATTTT
CSASETPAGSNQPQHF
>TRBJ1-2|TRBV20-1|-|many
TGCAGTGCTAGCCTCACCCAGAACTATGGCTACACCTTC
CSASLTQNYGYTF
>TRBJ2-3|TRBV12-3/TRBV12-4|TRBD1|many
TGTGCCAGCAGTTCGGGGACAGCCATCTTCACAGATACGCAGTATTTT
CASSSGTAIFTDTQYF
>TRBJ1-2|TRBV6-2/TRBV6-3|-|-
TGTGCCAGCAGGGACTCGTGGTTAGATGGCTACACCTTC
CASRDSWLDGYTF
>TRBJ1-5|TRBV18|-|many
TGTGCCAGCTCACCCGGGGACACCTCGGGTCAGCCCCAGCATTTT
CASSPGDTSGQPQHF
>TRBJ1-2|TRBV5-1|-|many
TGCGCCAGCAGCTGGACAGAGAACTATGGCTACACCTTC
CASSWTENYGYTF
>TRBJ2-7|TRBV5-1|-|few
TGCGCCAGCAGCTTGACTACCCCAACCTCCGAGCAGTACTTC
CASSLTTPTSEQYF
>TRBJ1-5|TRBV28|-|many
TGTGCCAGCAGTCCACCGAAGCAGCCCCAGCATTTT
CASSPPKQPQHF
>TRBJ2-3|TRBV3-1|-|many
TGTGCCAGCAGCCAAGGAGGGGCAGATACGCAGTATTTT
CASSQGGADTQYF
>TRBJ1-5|TRBV6-6|-|many
TGTGCCAGCAGTTACATCACAGGAGCTGGCCAGCCCCAGCATTTT
CASSYITGAGQPQHF